This is a list of T cell receptor beta chains from one sample in a study of a mutant IDH1 vaccine in newly diagnosed glioma. These receptors have no known antigen. Profiled with immunoSEQ multiplex PCR; TCRdb holds only in-frame clones, not every one. The table lists roughly 130,000 clones, around 77% of them singletons. The source material was PBMCs, sampled from a glioma patient whose treatment included an IDH1 peptide vaccine. Source of these receptors: a middle-aged man with glioma. CDR3s include the opening cysteine and the closing phenylalanine or tryptophan. D genes are given only for firm matches. Clone size is not always given. Where it is, it says once, few, many or a class for expanded clones.

j_gene | abundance | d_gene | v_gene | CDR3aa | CDR3nt
TRBJ2-7 | - | - | TRBV11-2 | CASSLVGSFPHEQYF | TGTGCCAGCAGCTTAGTCGGGTCGTTTCCCCACGAGCAGTACTTC
TRBJ2-7 | once | TRBD2 | TRBV14 | CASSADLVAGGKDLYF | TGTGCCAGCAGCGCAGATCTGGTAGCGGGAGGCAAGGATCTGTACTTC
TRBJ1-4 | - | - | TRBV28 | CASSHPNEKLFF | TGTGCCAGCTCACACCCCAATGAAAAACTGTTTTTT
TRBJ2-1 | - | TRBD1 | TRBV2 | CASTLDTGGVGNEQFF | TGTGCCAGCACCCTAGACACAGGGGGCGTAGGGAATGAGCAGTTCTTC
TRBJ2-7 | - | TRBD2 | TRBV11-1 | CASSFKPGLAASYEQYF | TGTGCCAGCAGCTTCAAACCGGGACTAGCAGCTTCCTACGAGCAGTACTTC
TRBJ2-5 | - | - | TRBV30 | CAWRLRDLETQYF | TGTGCCTGGAGGCTCCGAGATCTAGAGACCCAGTACTTC
TRBJ2-5 | once | - | TRBV5-1 | CASRLSPGHLQETQYF | TGCGCCAGCAGATTGTCACCGGGACACCTCCAAGAGACCCAGTACTTC
TRBJ2-5 | - | TRBD1 | TRBV29-1 | CSGQTGSETQYF | TGCAGCGGCCAGACAGGGTCCGAGACCCAGTACTTC
TRBJ2-7 | - | - | TRBV19 | CASSPSRVNEQYF | TGTGCCAGTAGTCCGTCCAGGGTAAACGAGCAGTACTTC
TRBJ2-3 | - | TRBD1 | TRBV7-2 | CAAGTGETDTQYF | TGTGCCGCCGGGACAGGAGAGACAGATACGCAGTATTTT
TRBJ1-2 | - | TRBD1 | TRBV11-1 | CASSRDRNPNYGYTF | TGTGCCAGCAGTCGGGACAGGAACCCTAACTATGGCTACACCTTC
TRBJ2-1 | - | TRBD2 | TRBV9 | CASSRGGGANEQFF | TGTGCCAGCAGCCGTGGCGGGGGGGCAAATGAGCAGTTCTTC
TRBJ2-2 | - | TRBD2 | TRBV5-4 | CASSLKAGAGPGELFF | TGTGCCAGCAGCTTGAAAGCGGGAGCGGGTCCCGGGGAGCTGTTTTTT
TRBJ2-5 | few | TRBD2 | TRBV7-2 | CASSLVFWTSGSSQYF | TGTGCCAGCAGCTTAGTCTTCTGGACTAGCGGGAGTTCGCAGTACTTC
TRBJ1-1 | few | - | TRBV7-2 | CASSLRGSGAFF | TGTGCCAGCAGCTTAAGGGGGTCAGGGGCTTTCTTT
TRBJ2-7 | - | - | TRBV7-2 | CASSSRGGGVYEQYF | TGTGCCAGCAGCTCCAGGGGAGGTGGGGTCTACGAGCAGTACTTC
TRBJ2-1 | - | - | TRBV7-6 | CASSSSVPLGPNEQFF | TGTGCCAGCAGCAGCTCCGTCCCGCTCGGCCCCAATGAGCAGTTCTTC
TRBJ2-3 | - | - | TRBV9 | CASSVTGGTQYF | TGTGCCAGCAGCGTAACCGGGGGTACGCAGTATTTT
TRBJ2-3 | - | TRBD2 | TRBV9 | CASSVAAGGPGDTQYF | TGTGCCAGCAGCGTAGCTGCGGGAGGGCCCGGAGATACGCAGTATTTT
TRBJ2-7 | - | - | TRBV19 | CAGPSSSYEQYF | TGTGCCGGTCCGTCCAGCTCCTACGAGCAGTACTTC
TRBJ1-6 | - | - | TRBV4-2 | CASSTRGFEDSPLHF | TGTGCCAGCAGCACAAGGGGGTTCGAGGATTCACCCCTCCACTTT
TRBJ1-2 | few | - | TRBV30 | CACHAEGYTF | TGTGCCTGTCACGCAGAGGGCTACACCTTC
TRBJ2-7 | - | - | TRBV19 | CASSIRGLPPSYF | TGTGCCAGTAGTATTCGAGGACTGCCCCCTTCCTACTTC
TRBJ1-1 | few | - | TRBV2 | CAYSPMGNTEAFF | TGTGCCTATTCCCCCATGGGGAACACTGAAGCTTTCTTT
TRBJ2-1 | - | TRBD2 | TRBV6-1 | CASTTTSGSYNEQFF | TGTGCCAGCACCACAACTAGCGGGAGCTACAATGAGCAGTTCTTC
TRBJ2-7 | once | - | TRBV7-2 | CASSFQGRAAYEQYF | TGTGCCAGCAGCTTTCAGGGTAGGGCCGCATACGAGCAGTACTTC
TRBJ2-7 | - | - | TRBV21-1 | CASSKEARESRPRNRPYEQYF | TGTGCCAGCAGCAAAGAAGCGCGAGAGTCAAGGCCGCGTAACAGACCCTACGAGCAGTACTTC
TRBJ1-1 | - | - | TRBV28 | CASSSLDWGEGAFF | TGTGCCAGCAGTTCCCTGGACTGGGGCGAAGGAGCTTTCTTT
TRBJ1-1 | - | - | TRBV6-4 | CASSDSPGAVNTEAFF | TGTGCCAGCAGTGACTCGCCGGGGGCTGTGAACACTGAAGCTTTCTTT
TRBJ2-7 | - | - | TRBV20-1 | CSARGPNEQYF | TGCAGTGCTAGGGGACCGAACGAGCAGTACTTC
TRBJ2-1 | - | TRBD1 | TRBV5-4 | CASRVDRGTYNEQFF | TGTGCCAGCAGAGTGGACAGGGGTACCTACAATGAGCAGTTCTTC
TRBJ1-2 | few | TRBD1 | TRBV5-4 | CASSPTGANYGYTF | TGTGCCAGCAGCCCGACAGGGGCGAACTATGGCTACACCTTC
TRBJ2-1 | many | TRBD2 | TRBV11-1 | CASSLGTSGGNEQFF | TGTGCCAGCAGCCTAGGGACTAGCGGGGGTAATGAGCAGTTCTTC
TRBJ2-2 | - | - | TRBV4-3 | CASSQAPGAPGELFF | TGCGCCAGCAGCCAAGCTCCGGGGGCCCCCGGGGAGCTGTTTTTT
TRBJ1-2 | - | - | TRBV27 | CASSHPGGFGYTF | TGTGCCAGCAGTCATCCGGGGGGCTTTGGCTACACCTTC
TRBJ1-1 | once | TRBD1 | TRBV5-8 | CASSLGMGQLNTEAFF | TGTGCCAGCAGCTTAGGCATGGGACAGTTGAACACTGAAGCTTTCTTT
TRBJ2-7 | - | TRBD2 | TRBV11-2 | CASSSDPTSSHEQYF | TGTGCCAGCAGCTCCGATCCGACTAGCAGCCACGAGCAGTACTTC
TRBJ2-2 | - | TRBD2 | TRBV11-2 | CASSLEFGLAENTGELFF | TGTGCCAGCAGCTTAGAATTCGGTCTAGCGGAGAACACCGGGGAGCTGTTTTTT
TRBJ1-5 | - | TRBD1 | TRBV2 | CASSPGQGWAQPQHF | TGTGCCAGCAGCCCCGGACAGGGATGGGCTCAGCCCCAGCATTTT
TRBJ2-3 | - | - | TRBV5-5 | CASSFAGAGTSDTQYF | TGTGCCAGCAGCTTTGCTGGGGCAGGGACTTCGGATACGCAGTATTTT
TRBJ1-1 | - | - | TRBV6-6 | CASSSDGNTEAFF | TGTGCCAGCAGCTCTGACGGGAACACTGAAGCTTTCTTT
TRBJ1-1 | - | TRBD1 | TRBV6-5 | CASSSLDRGSSGAFF | TGTGCCAGCAGTTCCTTAGACAGGGGGAGCAGCGGAGCTTTCTTT
TRBJ2-5 | - | TRBD2 | TRBV18 | CASSPQPRSSGRGETQYF | TGTGCCAGCTCACCACAACCACGATCGAGCGGGAGAGGAGAGACCCAGTACTTC
TRBJ1-1 | many | - | TRBV6-1 | CASRGGGNGEAFF | TGTGCCAGCAGGGGGGGAGGGAATGGTGAAGCTTTCTTT
TRBJ1-2 | - | - | TRBV19 | CASIGVSGGYTF | TGTGCCAGTATCGGGGTTTCAGGCGGCTACACCTTC